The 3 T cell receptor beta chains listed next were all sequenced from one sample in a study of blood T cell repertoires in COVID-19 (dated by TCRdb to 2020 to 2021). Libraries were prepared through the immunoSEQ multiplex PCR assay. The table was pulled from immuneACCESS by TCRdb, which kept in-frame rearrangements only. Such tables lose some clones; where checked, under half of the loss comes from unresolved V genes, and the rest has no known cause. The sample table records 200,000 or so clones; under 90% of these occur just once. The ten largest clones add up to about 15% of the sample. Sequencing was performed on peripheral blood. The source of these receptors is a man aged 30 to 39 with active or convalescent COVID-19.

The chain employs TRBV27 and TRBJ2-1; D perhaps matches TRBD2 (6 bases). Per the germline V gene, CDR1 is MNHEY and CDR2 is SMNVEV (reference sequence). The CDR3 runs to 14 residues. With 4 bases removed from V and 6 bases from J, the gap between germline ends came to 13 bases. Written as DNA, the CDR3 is TGTGCCAGCAGTTGGACGGGAGCGATCAATGAGCAGTTCTTC. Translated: CASSWTGAINEQFF.

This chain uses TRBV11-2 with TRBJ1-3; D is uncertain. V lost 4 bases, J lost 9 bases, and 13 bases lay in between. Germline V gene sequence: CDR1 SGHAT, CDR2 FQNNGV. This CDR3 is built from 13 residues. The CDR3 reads CASSSGQEGTIYF. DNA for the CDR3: TGTGCCAGCAGCTCGGGCCAGGAGGGCACCATATATTTT.

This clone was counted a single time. DNA of the CDR3: TGTGCCAGCTCACCCCGGATACCGGGACAGGGCGAGTACGAGCAGTACTTC. As protein: CASSPRIPGQGEYEQYF. The chain employs TRBV18 and TRBJ2-7; 9 bases fit TRBD1. Germline CDR1 reads KGHSH; CDR2 reads LQKENI. CDR3 length equals 17 residues. Losses at the gene ends were 3 bases for V and 4 bases for J; bases not matched to a gene: 13.